The source of this T cell receptor beta chain is a study of cytomegalovirus exposure and HLA in healthy donors. The PCR contained 60 Vbeta and 13 Jbeta primers. TCRdb keeps only in-frame clones here, not all; method: immunoSEQ multiplex PCR. The sample lists over 70,000 clones, 77% occurring once. General observations from the study: Most CMV-associated TCR beta chains appeared HLA-restricted in a later analysis.

About this clone: The target antigen is unknown.

The CDR3 is 18 amino acids. CDR1 and CDR2 from the germline V gene are LNHNV and YYDKDF (reference sequence). After removal of 4 bases from V and 0 bases from J, the junction contained 4 bases not matched to a gene. Sequencing was carried out using PBMCs. The clonotype was recovered from a man aged 45 to 65 in good health and CMV-seropositive. The rearrangement joins TRBV15 to TRBJ2-3; 16 bases line up with TRBD2. Written as DNA, the CDR3 is TGTGCCACCAGCATGGGACTAGCGGGAGGGCCTAGCACAGATACGCAGTATTTT. Its translation is CATSMGLAGGPSTDTQYF.